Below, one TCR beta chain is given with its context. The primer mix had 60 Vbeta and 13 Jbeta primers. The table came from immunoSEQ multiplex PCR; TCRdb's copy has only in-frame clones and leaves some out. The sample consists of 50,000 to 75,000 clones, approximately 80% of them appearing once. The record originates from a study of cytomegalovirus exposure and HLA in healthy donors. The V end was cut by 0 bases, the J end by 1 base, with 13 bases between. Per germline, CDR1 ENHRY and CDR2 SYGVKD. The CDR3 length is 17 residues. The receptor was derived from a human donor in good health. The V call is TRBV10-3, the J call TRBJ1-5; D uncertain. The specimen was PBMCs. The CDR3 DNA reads TGTGCCATCAGTGAGTCTCACCGGGTGGCGAGCAATCAGCCCCAGCATTTT. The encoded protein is CAISESHRVASNQPQHF.